This T cell receptor beta chain was observed in a study of blood T cell repertoires in COVID-19. In the original workflow: Cell counts per sample came from amplifying reference gene primers. TCRdb's copy holds only in-frame clones and misses some; the assay was immunoSEQ multiplex PCR. The DNA gave D and trimming, while V, J and clone size come from that table. The sample records approximately 240,000 clones, about four fifths being singletons. Germline lookup yields CDR1 SGDLS and CDR2 YYNGEE. The ends lost 4 bases at V and 7 bases at J; junction bases unmatched: 4. The CDR3 consists of 12 residues. The receptor's source is a woman between 35 and 50 years old with acute COVID-19. The chain combines TRBV9 with TRBJ1-1, with 7 bases aligning to TRBD1. The material sequenced was PBMCs or T cells enriched from blood (not recorded which). The CDR3: CASSLQGDEAFF. In DNA form, the CDR3 reads TGTGCCAGCAGCCTTCAGGGGGATGAAGCTTTCTTT.